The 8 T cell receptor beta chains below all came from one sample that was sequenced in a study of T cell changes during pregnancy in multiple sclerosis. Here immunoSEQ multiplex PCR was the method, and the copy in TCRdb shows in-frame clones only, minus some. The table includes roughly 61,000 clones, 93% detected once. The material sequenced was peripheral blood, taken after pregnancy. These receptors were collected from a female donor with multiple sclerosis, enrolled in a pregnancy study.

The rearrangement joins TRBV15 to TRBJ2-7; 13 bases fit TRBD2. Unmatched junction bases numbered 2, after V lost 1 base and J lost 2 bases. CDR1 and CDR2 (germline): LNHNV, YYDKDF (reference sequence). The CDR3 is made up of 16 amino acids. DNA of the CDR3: TGTGCCACCAGCAGAGGGGGGACTAGCGGGACCTACGAGCAGTACTTC. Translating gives CATSRGGTSGTYEQYF.

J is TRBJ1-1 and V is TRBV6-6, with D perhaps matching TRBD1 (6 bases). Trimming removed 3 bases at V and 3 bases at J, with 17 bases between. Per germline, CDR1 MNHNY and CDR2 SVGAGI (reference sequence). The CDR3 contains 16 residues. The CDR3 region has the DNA TGTGCCAGCAGTTATGGCCGCAGACAGGCGGACACTGAAGCTTTCTTT. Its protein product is CASSYGRRQADTEAFF.

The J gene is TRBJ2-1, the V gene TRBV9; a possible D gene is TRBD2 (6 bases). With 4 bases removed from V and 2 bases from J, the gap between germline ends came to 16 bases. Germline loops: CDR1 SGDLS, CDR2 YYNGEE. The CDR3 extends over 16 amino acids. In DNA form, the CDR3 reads TGTGCCAGCAGCTGGGGGGAGGCGGGGACCTACAATGAGCAGTTCTTC. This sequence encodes CASSWGEAGTYNEQFF.

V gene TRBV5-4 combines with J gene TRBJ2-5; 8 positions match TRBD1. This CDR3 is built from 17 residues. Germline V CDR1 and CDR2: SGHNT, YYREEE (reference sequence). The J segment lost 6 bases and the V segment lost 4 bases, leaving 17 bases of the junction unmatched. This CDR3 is CASSPISGQGASKTQYF. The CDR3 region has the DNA TGTGCCAGCAGCCCAATCAGCGGGCAGGGGGCCTCGAAGACCCAGTACTTC.

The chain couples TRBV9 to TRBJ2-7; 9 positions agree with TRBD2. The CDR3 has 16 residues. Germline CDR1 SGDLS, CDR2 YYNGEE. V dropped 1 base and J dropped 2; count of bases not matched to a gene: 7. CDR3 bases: TGTGCCAGCAGCGTATCCGCAGTAGCGGGAGCCTACGAGCAGTACTTC. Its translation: CASSVSAVAGAYEQYF.

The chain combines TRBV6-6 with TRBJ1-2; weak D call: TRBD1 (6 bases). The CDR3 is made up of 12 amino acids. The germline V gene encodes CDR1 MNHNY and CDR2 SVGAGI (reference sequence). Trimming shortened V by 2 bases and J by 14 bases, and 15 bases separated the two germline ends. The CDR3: CASSYQTGSSTF. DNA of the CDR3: TGTGCCAGCAGTTACCAGACAGGTTCCTCGACCTTC.

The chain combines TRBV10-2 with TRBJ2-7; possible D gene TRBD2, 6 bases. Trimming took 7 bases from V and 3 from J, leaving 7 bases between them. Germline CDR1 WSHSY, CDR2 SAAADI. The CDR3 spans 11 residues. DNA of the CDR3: TGCGCCAGCATTAGCGGCTACGAGCAGTACTTC. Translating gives CASISGYEQYF.

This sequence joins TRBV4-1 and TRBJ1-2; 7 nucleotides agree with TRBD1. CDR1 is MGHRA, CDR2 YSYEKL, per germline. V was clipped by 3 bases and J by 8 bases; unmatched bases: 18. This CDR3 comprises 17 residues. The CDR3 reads CASSQEYPGGVFLGYTF. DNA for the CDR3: TGCGCCAGCAGCCAGGAGTACCCAGGGGGAGTTTTTTTGGGCTACACCTTC.